This T cell receptor beta chain was documented in a study of CD8+ T cells in alopecia areata. Study-level information: Treated patients were given oral tofacitinib, which was dosed at 5 to 10 mg twice daily. Affected scalp percentage set treated patients' severity scores. Study-wide findings and caveats: A large proportion of expanded lesional clones were detected persisting in scalp and blood during tofacitinib. Affected lesional scalp, above all in alopecia totalis/universalis, was more clonal than normal scalp.

RNA was extracted and reverse transcribed into cDNA as the sequencing template. The assay was immunoSEQ multiplex PCR, and TCRdb's table has in-frame clones only and misses some. This table holds about 280,000 clones, about 62% found once. Concerning this clone: Its antigen is as yet unknown.

Regarding treatment: oral pan-JAK inhibitor, 5-10 mg twice daily. The CDR3 sequence is 12 residues long. Germline V CDR1 and CDR2: MNHNY, SVGAGI (reference sequence). J gave up 6 bases and V 7 bases, and 4 bases lay outside the gene matches. The material sequenced was CD4+ T cells sorted from blood, taken at week 24, from a patient treated with tofacitinib. The chain joins TRBV6-6 to TRBJ1-2; TRBD1 aligns across 8 bases. The source is a human donor with alopecia areata. The CDR3 DNA follows: TGTGCCAGCAAGCAGGGGGCTCATGGCTACACCTTC. Its translation is CASKQGAHGYTF.